A single sample gave rise to the 4 T cell receptor beta chains below, sequenced in a study of T-cell memory formation after mild COVID-19. TCRdb re-analysed the 5' RACE reads in MiXCR, keeping a single row per CDR3 protein. The sample consists of some 410,000 distinct CDR3 sequences, more than 20% of them appearing once. Material: PBMCs or a T cell subset sorted from them (not recorded which). Receptors originate from an adult woman who had mild COVID-19 (a few samples of this study predate the infection). Cell type and time point are not known.

The rearrangement uses TRBV18 and TRBJ2-2; 8 bases are shared with TRBD2. The V gene's germline CDR1 is KGHSH and CDR2 LQKENI. The CDR3 spans 18 residues. The trim removed 1 base at V and 4 bases at J, leaving 11 bases unmatched. The chain's CDR3 is CASSPRNPGGQSTGELFF. CDR3 DNA sequence: TGTGCCAGCTCACCACGAAACCCGGGGGGGCAGAGCACCGGGGAGCTGTTTTTT.

This clonotype was seen a handful of times. V and J are TRBV20-1 and TRBJ2-3; TRBD2 aligns across 7 bases. V trimming: 0 bases; J trimming: 3 bases; junction bases outside the gene matches: 3. Germline CDR1 is DFQATT and CDR2 is SNEGSKA (reference sequence). CDR3 length: 14 amino acids. The CDR3 here is CSAREAGRTDTQYF. CDR3 nucleotides: TGCAGTGCTAGAGAAGCGGGAAGGACAGATACGCAGTATTTT.

This clonotype was seen a handful of times. This chain links TRBV9 with TRBJ2-5, with D possibly matching TRBD2 (7 bases). Between the trimmed V and J ends, which lost 3 bases and 5 bases, there was a span of 17 bases. Germline V lookup: CDR1 SGDLS, CDR2 YYNGEE. The CDR3 totals 15 residues. The chain's CDR3 is CASSAGALGGETQYF. DNA for the CDR3: TGTGCCAGCAGCGCGGGGGCCCTCGGGGGGGAGACCCAGTACTTC.

The chain joins TRBV5-1 to TRBJ1-5, with 7 nucleotides matching TRBD1. V shed 10 bases and J 2 bases; nucleotides not matched to a gene: 21. This CDR3 is built from 18 residues. CDR1 SGHRS and CDR2 YFSETQ come from the germline V gene. CDR3: CAYLSHPQGRLGNQPQHF. CDR3 bases: TGCGCCTACCTATCCCACCCACAGGGGCGTCTGGGCAATCAGCCCCAGCATTTT.